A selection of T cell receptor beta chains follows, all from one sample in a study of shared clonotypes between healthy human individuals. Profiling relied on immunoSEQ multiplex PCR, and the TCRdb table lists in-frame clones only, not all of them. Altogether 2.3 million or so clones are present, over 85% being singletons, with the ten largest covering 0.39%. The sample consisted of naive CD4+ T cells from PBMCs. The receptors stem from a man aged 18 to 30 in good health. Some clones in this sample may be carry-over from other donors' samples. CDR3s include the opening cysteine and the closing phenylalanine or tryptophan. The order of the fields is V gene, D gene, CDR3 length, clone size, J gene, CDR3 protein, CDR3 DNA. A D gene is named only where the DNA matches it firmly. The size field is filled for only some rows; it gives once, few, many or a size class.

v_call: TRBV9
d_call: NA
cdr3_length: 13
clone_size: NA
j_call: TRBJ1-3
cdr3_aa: CASSPRNGNTIYF
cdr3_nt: TGTGCCAGCAGCCCAAGAAATGGAAACACCATATATTTT

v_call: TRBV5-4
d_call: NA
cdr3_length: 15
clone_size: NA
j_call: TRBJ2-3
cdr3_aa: CASTPIREGTDTQYF
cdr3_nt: TGTGCCAGCACCCCAATCAGGGAAGGCACAGATACGCAGTATTTT

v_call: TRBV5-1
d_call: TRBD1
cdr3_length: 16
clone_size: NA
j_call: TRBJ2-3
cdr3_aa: CASSLNSGQLADTQYF
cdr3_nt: TGCGCCAGCAGCTTAAACTCGGGACAGTTGGCAGATACGCAGTATTTT

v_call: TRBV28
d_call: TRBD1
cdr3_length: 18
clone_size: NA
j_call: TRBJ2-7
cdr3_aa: CASSLLLRDRGQTYEQYF
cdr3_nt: TGTGCCAGCAGCCTACTTCTCCGGGACAGGGGCCAGACCTACGAGCAGTACTTC

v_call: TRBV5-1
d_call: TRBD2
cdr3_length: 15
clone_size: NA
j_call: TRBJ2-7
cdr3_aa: CASSLEAGGPDEQYF
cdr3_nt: TGCGCCAGCAGCTTGGAGGCGGGAGGGCCGGACGAGCAGTACTTC

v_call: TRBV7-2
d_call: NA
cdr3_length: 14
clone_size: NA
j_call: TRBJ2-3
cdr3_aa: CASSLNGSPDTQYF
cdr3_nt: TGTGCCAGCAGCTTGAACGGGAGTCCAGATACGCAGTATTTT

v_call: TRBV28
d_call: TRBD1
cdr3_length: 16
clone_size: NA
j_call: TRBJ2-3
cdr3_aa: CASRSMGQGGTDTQYF
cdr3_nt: TGTGCCAGCAGGTCCATGGGACAGGGTGGCACAGATACGCAGTATTTT

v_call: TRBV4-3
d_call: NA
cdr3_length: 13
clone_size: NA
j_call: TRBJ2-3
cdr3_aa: CASSQETVDTQYF
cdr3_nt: TGCGCCAGCAGCCAAGAGACTGTGGATACGCAGTATTTT

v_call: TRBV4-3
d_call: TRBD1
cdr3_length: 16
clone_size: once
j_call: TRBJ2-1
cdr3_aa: CASSSRPGQGTDEQFF
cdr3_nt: TGCGCCAGCAGCTCCCGTCCGGGACAGGGGACGGATGAGCAGTTCTTC

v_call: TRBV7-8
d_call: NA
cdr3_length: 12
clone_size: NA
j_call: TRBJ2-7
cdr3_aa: CASSLTVYEQYF
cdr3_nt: TGTGCCAGCAGCTTAACGGTTTACGAGCAGTACTTC

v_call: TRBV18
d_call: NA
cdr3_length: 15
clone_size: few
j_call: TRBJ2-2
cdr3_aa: CASSPQQAGTGELFF
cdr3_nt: TGTGCCAGCTCACCACAACAGGCGGGCACCGGGGAGCTGTTTTTT

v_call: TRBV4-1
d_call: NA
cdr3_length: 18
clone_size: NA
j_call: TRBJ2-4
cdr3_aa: CASSQGGAGGAPGPIQYF
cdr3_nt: TGCGCCAGCAGCCAAGGGGGTGCTGGAGGGGCGCCCGGACCCATTCAGTACTTC

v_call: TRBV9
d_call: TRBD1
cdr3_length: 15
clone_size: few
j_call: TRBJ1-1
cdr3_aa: CASSVDGHRGTEAFF
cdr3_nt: TGTGCCAGCAGCGTAGATGGTCACAGGGGGACTGAAGCTTTCTTT

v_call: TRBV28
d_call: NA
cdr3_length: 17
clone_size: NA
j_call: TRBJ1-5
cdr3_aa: CASSLVQTSYSNQPQHF
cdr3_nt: TGTGCCAGCAGTTTAGTCCAGACCAGTTATAGCAATCAGCCCCAGCATTTT

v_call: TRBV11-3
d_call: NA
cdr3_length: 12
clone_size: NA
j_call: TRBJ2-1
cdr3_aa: CASSLESGEQFF
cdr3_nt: TGTGCCAGCAGCTTAGAGTCTGGTGAGCAGTTCTTC

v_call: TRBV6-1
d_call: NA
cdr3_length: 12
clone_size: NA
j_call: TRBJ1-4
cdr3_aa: CASMRVGEKLFF
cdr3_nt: TGTGCCAGCATGCGTGTTGGTGAAAAACTGTTTTTT